This T cell receptor beta chain stems from a study of blood T cell repertoires in COVID-19. Study in general: COVID-19 samples collected from the United States, Italy and Spain covered acute and convalescent phases. PBMCs, B-cell-depleted T cells, or T cells were the source of the cDNA or gDNA that made up the material.

In the authors' methods: Amplifying reference gene primers gave estimates of nucleated cell counts. The repertoire was sequenced with immunoSEQ multiplex PCR; TCRdb's copy has only in-frame clones and lacks some. The V and J calls and the clone size are those of that table, but D and trimming were determined from the DNA. This sample has approximately 7,600 clones, with 75% to 90% found just once. The receptor comes from a human donor in a cohort sampled during active COVID-19. The sequenced material came from peripheral blood.

DNA of the CDR3: TGTGCCAGTAGTTACTCACCCCGAGGCAGCCAAGAGACCCAGTACTTC. Protein sequence: CASSYSPRGSQETQYF. This rearrangement joins TRBV19 to TRBJ2-5; no reliable D call. The CDR3 covers 16 residues. Germline CDR1 and CDR2: LNHDA and SQIVND (reference sequence). V was trimmed by 5 bases and J by 1 base, leaving 17 bases between them.